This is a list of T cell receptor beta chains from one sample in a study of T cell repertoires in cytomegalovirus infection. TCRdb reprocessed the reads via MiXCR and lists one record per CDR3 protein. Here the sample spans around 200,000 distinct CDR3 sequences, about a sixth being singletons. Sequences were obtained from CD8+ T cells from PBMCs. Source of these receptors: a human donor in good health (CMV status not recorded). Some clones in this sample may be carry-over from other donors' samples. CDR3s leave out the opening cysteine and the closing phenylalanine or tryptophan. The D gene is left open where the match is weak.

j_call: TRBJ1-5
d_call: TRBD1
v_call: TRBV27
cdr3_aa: ASGTGIGNQPQH

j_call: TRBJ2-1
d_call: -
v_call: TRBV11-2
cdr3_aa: ASSLGGGRINEQF

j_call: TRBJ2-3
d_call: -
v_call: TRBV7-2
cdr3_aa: ASSLVGVGIRYTQY

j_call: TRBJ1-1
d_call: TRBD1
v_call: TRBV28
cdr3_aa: ASSPPGGSNTEAF

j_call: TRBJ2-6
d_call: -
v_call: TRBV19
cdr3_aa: ASSIDRSFGTQLSGANVLT

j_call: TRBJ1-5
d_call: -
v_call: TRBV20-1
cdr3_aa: SGLSRVSYSNQPQH

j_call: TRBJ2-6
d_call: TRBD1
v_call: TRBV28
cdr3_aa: ASSHRGLGANVLT

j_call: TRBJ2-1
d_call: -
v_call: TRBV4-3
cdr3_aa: ASSQEGEGEQF

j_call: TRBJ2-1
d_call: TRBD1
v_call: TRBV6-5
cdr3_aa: ASSVTGGLNEQF

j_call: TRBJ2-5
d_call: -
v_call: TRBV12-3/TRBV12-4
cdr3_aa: ASSFVRQETQY

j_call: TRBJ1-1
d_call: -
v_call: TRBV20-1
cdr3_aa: SAAAGAFTMNTEAF